These 15 T cell receptor beta chains were sequenced from one sample in a study of neoadjuvant nivolumab and ipilimumab in lung cancer. The method was immunoSEQ multiplex PCR; TCRdb's version includes in-frame clones alone and lacks a portion of them. Of approximately 5,000 clones listed, more than 60% are singletons. The source material was normal lung tissue adjacent to the tumor, sampled after neoadjuvant nivolumab, alone or with ipilimumab, at or shortly before surgery. All receptors derive from an adult with non-small cell lung cancer. Some clones in this sample may be carry-over from other donors' samples.

This clone was seen only once. The genes are TRBV11-2 and TRBJ2-2; 7 nucleotides line up with TRBD1. Trimming at V came to 6 bases and at J to 5 bases, leaving 3 bases not matched to a gene. The CDR3 is 13 residues long. Germline-derived CDR1 and CDR2 are SGHAT and FQNNGV. CDR3 coding DNA: TGTGCCAGCAGGGGACAGCCTACCGGGGAGCTGTTTTTT. Its protein is CASRGQPTGELFF.

This clone was detected a few times. The chain links TRBV5-1 to TRBJ2-2; tentative D call: TRBD1 (5 bases). The germline CDR1 and CDR2 sequences are SGHRS and YFSETQ. CDR3 size: 15 residues. Trimming cost V 0 bases and J 7 bases, with 13 bases left between them. CDR3: CASSLEAGLFGELFF. In nucleotides, the CDR3 is TGCGCCAGCAGCTTGGAGGCAGGGCTTTTCGGGGAGCTGTTTTTT. Full variable domain (missing parts from reference TRBV5-1 and TRBJ2-2): KAGVTQTPRYLIKTRGQQVTLSCSPISGHRSVSWYQQTPGQGLQFLFEYFSETQRNKGNFPGRFSGRQFSNSRSEMNVSTLELGDSALYLCASSLEAGLFGELFFGEGSRLTVL.

This clone turned up a few times. The J gene is TRBJ2-1, the V gene TRBV27; the D gene is possibly TRBD2 (5 bases). CDR1 and CDR2 (germline): MNHEY, SMNVEV (reference sequence). V was trimmed by 2 bases and J by 10 bases, leaving 9 bases between them. The CDR3 sequence is 12 residues long. The CDR3 DNA reads TGTGCCAGCAGTTTAGAGGGTAGGGAGCAGTTCTTC. It codes for CASSLEGREQFF.

V gene TRBV11-3 combines with J gene TRBJ2-2; D ambiguous. CDR3 length: 12 amino acids. Trimming shortened V by 5 bases and J by 7 bases, and 8 bases separated the two germline ends. CDR1 and CDR2 (germline): SGHNT, YENEEA. CDR3 sequence reads: CASSPEIGELFF. The CDR3 coding sequence is TGTGCCAGCAGCCCCGAGATCGGGGAGCTGTTTTTT. The entire variable domain, with the rest obtained from reference TRBV11-3 and TRBJ2-2, is as follows: EAGVVQSPRYKIIEKKQPVAFWCNPISGHNTLYWYLQNLGQGPELLIRYENEEAVDDSQLPKDRFSAERLKGVDSTLKIQPAELGDSAVYLCASSPEIGELFFGEGSRLTVL.

This clone has just a few counts. The chain joins TRBV14 to TRBJ2-1, with 16 bases matching TRBD2. The CDR3 is 17 amino acids. Germline-derived CDR1 and CDR2 are SGHDN and FVKESK. V dropped 0 bases and J dropped 9; count of bases not matched to a gene: 5. This CDR3 is CASSQDGTSGRGVEQFF. The CDR3 DNA follows: TGTGCCAGCAGCCAAGATGGGACTAGCGGGAGGGGCGTTGAGCAGTTCTTC.

Comment on this clone: A read error may account for a junction end that differs from germline. The CDR3 DNA reads TGTGCCAGCAGCCTAGCTAGCGGAGATATCTACGAGCAGTACTTC. Its protein product is CASSLASGDIYEQYF. The gene calls are TRBV7-2 and TRBJ2-7; 7 bases are a match to TRBD2. Germline V gene data show CDR1 as SGHTA and CDR2 as FQGNSA. The CDR3 contains 15 residues.

CDR3 DNA sequence: TGTGCCAGCAGCTCCTCCTTACTCGAGACAGATACGCAGTATTTT. This codes for CASSSSLLETDTQYF. The chain couples TRBV7-2 to TRBJ2-3; the D is unclear. Germline values: CDR1 SGHTA, CDR2 FQGNSA. The CDR3 has 15 amino acids. Trimming took off 4 bases at V and 3 bases at J, with 14 bases between the two ends. Together with reference TRBV7-2 and TRBJ2-3, the CDR3 gives the full variable domain: GAGVSQSPSNKVTEKGKDVELRCDPISGHTALYWYRQSLGQGLEFLIYFQGNSAPDKSGLPSDRFSAERTGGSVSTLTIQRTQQEDSAVYLCASSSSLLETDTQYFGPGTRLTVL.

The chain uses TRBV6-5 and TRBJ1-4; unclear D gene. Germline assignment: CDR1 MNHEY and CDR2 SVGAGI. CDR3 length: 14 amino acids. V gave up 2 bases and J gave up 8 bases, with 12 bases separating them. For the CDR3, the DNA is TGTGCCAGCAGTTACGATGGGAGGAACGAAAAACTGTTTTTT. The encoded protein is CASSYDGRNEKLFF.

J is TRBJ2-5 and V is TRBV6-5; tentative D call: TRBD2 (6 bases). V lost 6 bases and J lost 5, with 19 bases in between. CDR1 MNHEY and CDR2 SVGAGI come from the germline V gene. CDR3 length: 15 residues. The DNA for the CDR3 is TGTGCCAGCAGCCAGACCAGAATGGCGGGGGAGACCCAGTACTTC. It codes for CASSQTRMAGETQYF.

The V gene is TRBV25-1, the J gene TRBJ2-6, with 7 bases matching TRBD1. This CDR3 comprises 18 residues. With 6 bases clipped from V and 0 bases from J, the junction kept 11 bases outside the gene matches. Germline V gene lookup returns CDR1 MGHDK and CDR2 SYGVNS. The CDR3 DNA reads TGTGCCAGCAGGGGGAACAGGGGTTTTAGCTCTGGGGCCAACGTCCTGACTTTC. As protein: CASRGNRGFSSGANVLTF.

The chain has TRBV9 and TRBJ2-7; a weak D match, TRBD2 (6 bases). Germline V gives CDR1 SGDLS, CDR2 YYNGEE. This CDR3 contains 15 residues. V shed 5 bases and J shed 1 base, with 16 bases lying between them. This chain's CDR3 is CASSAGTGVSYEQYF. In nucleotides, the CDR3 is TGTGCCAGCAGTGCCGGGACTGGGGTGTCCTACGAGCAGTACTTC.

V and J are TRBV6-1 and TRBJ2-7; 10 nucleotides align to TRBD1. Looked up from germline, CDR1 is MNHNS and CDR2 is SASEGT. V gave up 6 bases and J gave up 5 bases; unmatched junction bases: 7. The CDR3 has 14 amino acids. The CDR3 loop reads CASRSGTGDDEQYF. The DNA for the CDR3 is TGTGCCAGCAGGTCCGGGACAGGGGACGACGAGCAGTACTTC.

The CDR3 protein is CASSSSKGTAANYGYTF. The CDR3 coding sequence is TGTGCCAGCAGCTCGAGCAAGGGGACGGCCGCTAACTATGGCTACACCTTC. The chain carries TRBV7-8 and TRBJ1-2; D possibly corresponds to TRBD1 (5 bases). Trimming took 4 bases from V and 0 from J, leaving 18 bases between them. Germline V gene data show CDR1 as SGHVS and CDR2 as FQNEAQ. This CDR3 region has 17 residues.

The rearrangement links TRBV5-1 to TRBJ1-5, with TRBD1 matching 7 bases. CDR1 and CDR2 (germline): SGHRS, YFSETQ. The CDR3 spans 14 residues. The V and J ends lost 4 bases and 6 bases, in that order; junction bases with no gene match: 7. DNA of the CDR3: TGCGCCAGCAGCCCGGAAGGGGGCGTTCAGCCCCAGCATTTT. Amino acid sequence: CASSPEGGVQPQHF. Filled out from reference TRBV5-1 and TRBJ1-5, the complete variable domain reads KAGVTQTPRYLIKTRGQQVTLSCSPISGHRSVSWYQQTPGQGLQFLFEYFSETQRNKGNFPGRFSGRQFSNSRSEMNVSTLELGDSALYLCASSPEGGVQPQHFGDGTRLSIL.

DNA of the CDR3: TGTGCCAGCACCCCTTCGGCGGGAGGGCAGGATGAGCAGTTCTTC. This codes for CASTPSAGGQDEQFF. The chain recombines TRBV7-9 with TRBJ2-1, with 9 bases aligning to TRBD2. The CDR3 is 15 amino acids. The germline gives CDR1 SEHNR, CDR2 FQNEAQ (reference sequence). The V gene end was trimmed by 7 bases and the J gene end by 8 bases; junction bases not matched to a gene: 12. Variable domain in full (rest from reference TRBV7-9 and TRBJ2-1): DTGVSQNPRHKITKRGQNVTFRCDPISEHNRLYWYRQTLGQGPEFLTYFQNEAQLEKSRLLSDRFSAERPKGSFSTLEIQRTEQGDSAMYLCASTPSAGGQDEQFFGPGTRLTVL.